These 23 T cell receptor beta chains share one sample of origin, sequenced in a study of patients and donors after allogeneic stem cell transplantation. TCRdb re-called the RT-PCR reads through MiXCR, storing one row per CDR3 protein. Of over 350,000 distinct CDR3 sequences listed, 16% are singletons. The sequenced sample was blood, either unsorted or a sorted T cell fraction (not recorded which). These receptor sequences come from a human donor who was either an allogeneic HSCT recipient or a stem cell or donor lymphocyte infusion donor (not recorded which). It is not recorded whose cells these are; they may come from a transplant donor.

This clonotype was seen repeatedly, ten times or more. The chain uses TRBV7-9 and TRBJ2-3; D unclear. The length of the CDR3 is 14 residues. Germline CDR1 and CDR2: SEHNR and FQNEAQ (reference sequence). The germline V and J ends were trimmed by 1 base and 1 base, with 6 bases remaining between them. In nucleotides, the CDR3 is TGTGCCAGCAGCTTAGACGCTGGCACAGATACGCAGTATTTT. It encodes CASSLDAGTDTQYF.

There are a few counts of this clonotype. This chain joins TRBV7-9 and TRBJ1-3; D not resolved. The germline V and J ends were trimmed by 5 bases and 0 bases, with 11 bases remaining between them. This CDR3 spans 15 amino acids. Germline lookup yields CDR1 SEHNR and CDR2 FQNEAQ (reference sequence). As DNA, the CDR3 is TGTGCCAGCAGCATGGACGGAGGCTCTGGAAACACCATATATTTT. Protein: CASSMDGGSGNTIYF.

This clonotype has only a few counts. The genes are TRBV5-1 and TRBJ1-1, with a weak D call TRBD1 (6 bases). Trimming shortened V by 4 bases and J by 6 bases, and 13 bases separated the two germline ends. CDR3 length equals 13 residues. Germline V gene lookup returns CDR1 SGHRS and CDR2 YFSETQ. CDR3 in DNA: TGCGCCAGCAGCCAGAGGTCAGGGGCTGAAGCTTTCTTT. Translated, it gives CASSQRSGAEAFF.

The V call is TRBV5-1, the J call TRBJ2-7; no definite D call. Trimming pared 1 base from V and 1 base from J, leaving 9 bases between. CDR3 length equals 14 residues. Germline V gives CDR1 SGHRS, CDR2 YFSETQ. The DNA of the CDR3 is TGCGCCAGCAGCTTGCTAGGGCCGTCCTACGAGCAGTACTTC. Protein sequence: CASSLLGPSYEQYF.

This chain uses TRBV7-2 with TRBJ1-2; D uncertain. The ends were cut back, 4 bases at V and 5 bases at J, with 8 bases in the middle. In germline, CDR1 is SGHTA, CDR2 FQGNSA. The CDR3 runs to 12 residues. The CDR3 here is CASSYDGYGYTF. In DNA form, the CDR3 reads TGTGCCAGCAGCTACGACGGTTATGGCTACACCTTC.

There are a few counts of this clonotype. The J gene is TRBJ2-5, the V gene TRBV10-3; 8 bases match TRBD1. Germline CDR1 and CDR2: ENHRY and SYGVKD. V shed 0 bases, J shed 3 bases, and the junction held 3 bases outside the gene matches. The CDR3 is 15 amino acids. The CDR3 DNA reads as TGTGCCATCAGTGAGTCGGACAGGGTGGAAGAGACCCAGTACTTC. Residues: CAISESDRVEETQYF.

This clonotype was counted between two and nine times. V and J are TRBV5-6 and TRBJ2-5, with D possibly called TRBD1 or TRBD2 (7 bases each). Germline loops: CDR1 SGHDT, CDR2 YYEEEE. This CDR3 spans 15 amino acids. Deletions cut 4 bases from V and 5 bases from J, with 18 bases between. In DNA, the CDR3 is TGTGCCAGCAGCAATGAGAACCAGGGGGGGGAGACCCAGTACTTC. It is translated as CASSNENQGGETQYF. The whole variable domain, remainder taken from reference TRBV5-6 and TRBJ2-5, is DAGVTQSPTHLIKTRGQQVTLRCSPKSGHDTVSWYQQALGQGPQFIFQYYEEEERQRGNFPDRFSGHQFPNYSSELNVNALLLGDSALYLCASSNENQGGETQYFGPGTRLLVL.

This clonotype showed up just a few times. The V and J genes are TRBV24-1 and TRBJ2-3; D might be TRBD2 (6 bases). Germline-derived CDR1 and CDR2 are KGHDR and SFDVKD. The length of the CDR3 is 13 residues. V lost 8 bases to trimming and J lost 2 bases, with 10 bases between them. This chain's CDR3 is CATMPSDTDTQYF. The CDR3 DNA is TGTGCCACCATGCCTAGCGACACAGATACGCAGTATTTT.

This clonotype was counted only a few times. The V call is TRBV11-2, the J call TRBJ2-3; no firm D call. The CDR3 has 14 amino acids. From germline, CDR1 is SGHAT and CDR2 FQNNGV. The V end lost 2 bases, the J end lost 2 bases, and 8 bases lay between the germline ends. For the CDR3, the DNA is TGTGCCAGCAGCTTATCCAGAAACACAGATACGCAGTATTTT. Translating it yields CASSLSRNTDTQYF.

V usage is TRBV2 and J usage is TRBJ1-1; no clear D gene. V was pared by 8 bases and J by 0 bases, with 7 bases between. CDR3 length: 12 residues. Per germline, CDR1 SNHLY and CDR2 FYNNEI. CDR3 DNA: TGTGCCAGCTACGAACTGAACACTGAAGCTTTCTTT. Amino acid sequence: CASYELNTEAFF.

This clonotype has only a few counts. The V and J genes are TRBV7-3 and TRBJ2-3; 7 bases agree with TRBD2. The CDR3 is 15 amino acids. Germline V gene sequence: CDR1 SGHTA, CDR2 FQGTGA. The V segment lost 2 bases and the J segment 4 bases; nucleotides outside the gene matches: 6. The CDR3 sequence: CASSLQGGRADTQYF. The CDR3 region has the DNA TGTGCCAGCAGCTTACAGGGAGGGAGAGCAGATACGCAGTATTTT.

This clonotype was observed a handful of times. The chain couples TRBV7-9 to TRBJ2-1; 7 positions match TRBD1. The V segment lost 8 bases and the J segment 4 bases; nucleotides outside the gene matches: 5. The CDR3 is made up of 13 amino acids. Germline CDR1 SEHNR, CDR2 FQNEAQ (reference sequence). The CDR3 reads CASGDSLYNEQFF. In nucleotides, the CDR3 is TGTGCCAGCGGGGACAGTCTATACAATGAGCAGTTCTTC.

This chain links TRBV6-1 with TRBJ2-2; 12 positions agree with TRBD2. CDR1 and CDR2 (germline): MNHNS, SASEGT. V lost 8 bases to trimming and J lost 4 bases; unmatched junction nucleotides: 5. The length of the CDR3 is 15 residues. CDR3 amino acids: CASGRTSGITGELFF. CDR3 in DNA: TGTGCCAGCGGGCGGACTAGCGGGATCACCGGGGAGCTGTTTTTT.

The rearrangement links TRBV6-1 to TRBJ1-5, with TRBD1 as a possible D gene (6 bases). The germline V and J ends were trimmed by 6 bases and 4 bases, with 13 bases remaining between them. Looked up from germline, CDR1 is MNHNS and CDR2 is SASEGT. The CDR3 length is 14 residues. Here the CDR3 DNA reads TGTGCCAGCAGCCCCACAGGGCGAAATCAGCCCCAGCATTTT. Its translation: CASSPTGRNQPQHF.

There are a few counts of this clonotype. The chain links TRBV6-2 or TRBV6-3 to TRBJ2-2; 9 bases map to TRBD2. This CDR3 comprises 16 residues. Trimming took 4 bases from V and 0 from J; bases not matched to a gene: 3. Germline CDR1 MNHEY, CDR2 SVGEGT. This chain's CDR3 is CASSSERGANTGELFF. The CDR3 nucleotides are TGTGCCAGCAGTTCTGAGCGGGGGGCGAACACCGGGGAGCTGTTTTTT.

This clonotype was seen only a few times. The rearrangement joins TRBV2 to TRBJ1-3; D may be TRBD1 (5 bases). Germline CDR1 is SNHLY and CDR2 is FYNNEI. CDR3 length equals 15 residues. Deletions cut 3 bases from V and 3 bases from J, with 12 bases between. This CDR3 reads CASSDRGVYGNTIYF. The CDR3 nucleotides are TGTGCCAGCAGTGATCGGGGGGTTTATGGAAACACCATATATTTT.

Turning to this clonotype: The junction differs from germline at one of its ends, possibly a read error. The chain is built from TRBV12-3 or TRBV12-4 and TRBJ2-2, with a possible D match to TRBD2 (5 bases). The CDR3 sequence is 16 residues long. CDR3: CASTLPRVGKTGELSF. Written as DNA, the CDR3 is TGTGCCAGCACTCTCCCCCGGGTGGGGAAAACCGGGGAGCTGTCTTTT.

This clonotype was picked up a small number of times. The chain employs TRBV20-1 and TRBJ1-4; D unclear. Germline loops: CDR1 DFQATT, CDR2 SNEGSKA (reference sequence). V was cut by 6 bases and J by 0 bases, with 14 bases left in between. This CDR3 spans 15 amino acids. CDR3 sequence reads: CSAIKTGPTNEKLFF. The DNA of the CDR3 is TGCAGTGCCATAAAGACGGGCCCAACTAATGAAAAACTGTTTTTT.

This chain links TRBV6-1 with TRBJ1-6, with a tentative D call TRBD1 (5 bases). The ends were cut back, 5 bases at V and 12 bases at J, with 17 bases in the middle. The CDR3 contains 14 residues. The germline gives CDR1 MNHNS, CDR2 SASEGT. The CDR3 here is CASSTGARSLPLHF. The CDR3 DNA is TGTGCCAGCAGTACCGGGGCGAGGTCTTTACCCCTCCACTTT.

This clonotype was counted between two and nine times. The CDR3 sequence is CASSLALVREQYF. Written as DNA, the CDR3 is TGCGCCAGCAGCTTGGCCCTCGTTCGGGAGCAGTACTTC. J is TRBJ2-7 and V is TRBV5-1; unclear D gene. Germline assignment: CDR1 SGHRS and CDR2 YFSETQ. V was cut by 0 bases and J by 7 bases, with 11 bases left in between. The CDR3 has 13 amino acids.

This chain links TRBV2 with TRBJ2-3, with 11 bases aligning to TRBD2. J was trimmed by 2 bases and V by 9 bases; bases with no gene match: 7. This CDR3 has 15 residues. Per the germline V gene, CDR1 is SNHLY and CDR2 is FYNNEI. The CDR3 DNA is TGTGCCAGAGAAGGGACTAGCGGATTCACAGATACGCAGTATTTT. It translates to CAREGTSGFTDTQYF.

In this sample, this clonotype turned up many times. CDR3 DNA: TGCGCCAGCAGCTTGGCCGGGAATATGGGAGATACGCAGTATTTT. This encodes CASSLAGNMGDTQYF. The rearrangement joins TRBV5-1 to TRBJ2-3, with D maybe TRBD2 (5 bases). The CDR3 totals 15 residues. CDR1 and CDR2 (germline): SGHRS, YFSETQ. Trimming removed 0 bases at V and 5 bases at J, with 13 bases between.

The genes are TRBV4-3 and TRBJ2-3; TRBD1 might be the D (6 bases). The CDR3 is made up of 19 amino acids. Germline V CDR1 and CDR2: LGHNA, YSLEER. V lost 3 bases and J 0 bases, leaving 22 bases between the germline ends. The CDR3: CASSQSIILGTKSTDTQYF. As DNA, the CDR3 is TGCGCCAGCAGCCAGTCGATAATATTGGGGACAAAGAGCACAGATACGCAGTATTTT.